This T cell receptor (beta chain) was observed in a study of PD-1 blockade in classical Hodgkin lymphoma (TCRdb year 2020). At the level of the whole study: Nivolumab dosing was 3 mg/kg intravenously every 2 weeks, continuing until either disease progression or unacceptable toxicity. The study used TCR beta sequencing and CyTOF to define a peripheral blood immune signature of response to PD-1 blockade in classical Hodgkin lymphoma. Overall study results and their limits: CD4+ but not CD8+ TCR diversity rose significantly by C4D1 (p=0.0027 vs p=0.16), most apparent in complete responders (p=0.02). The study covered only a single clinical trial cohort, and the causes of the repertoire differences, possibly disease activity or prior therapy, were still not defined. Baseline diversity similar to that of newly diagnosed patients was observed in trial patients achieving complete response, whereas significantly lower diversity was observed in partial responders and progressors. Patients starting nivolumab less than 1 year after ASCT had lower diversity and were excluded from later analyses to avoid confounding by immune reconstitution. Baseline TCR diversity was reported to be lower in newly diagnosed patients than in healthy donors, and even lower in relapsed/refractory patients.

The time point tag for this specimen amounts to: cycle 2 day 1 (C2D1) of nivolumab. Relapse after autologous stem cell transplantation had occurred in all trial patients, and cohorts A, B and C were distinguished by prior brentuximab vedotin exposure. The trial cohort was composed of 56 patients with relapsed/refractory classical Hodgkin lymphoma, for whom complete response, partial response or progressive disease was recorded as best overall response. Trial patients were treated with single-agent nivolumab in the multi-cohort phase II CheckMate 205 trial. An independent review committee assessed best overall response by applying the 2007 International Working Group response criteria. PBMCs from the trial were collected at three points: immediately before nivolumab initiation (C1D1), and during therapy at cycle 2 day 1 and cycle 4 day 1. Peripheral blood was collected in 8 mL Vacutainer Cell Preparation Tubes, from which PBMCs were isolated by centrifugation and then cryopreserved.

The V end loses 1 base and the J end loses 8 bases, and a stretch of 11 bases separates them. In the germline V gene (reference sequence), CDR1 corresponds to SGHAT and CDR2 to FQDESV. CDR3 length: 13 amino acids, cysteine to phenylalanine. Only CDR3 DNA is held: 39 bases, read in frame from base 1. Note on this clone: There is no known antigen for this receptor. No much larger clone exists at a distance of one base, and base qualities are not known.

Genomic DNA was isolated using the Qiagen DNeasy kit from unsorted PBMCs as well as from negatively selected CD4+ and CD8+ fractions. TCR beta CDR3 regions were subjected to amplification by immunoSEQ multiplex PCR with primers that anneal to V and J segments. A synthetic immune receptor repertoire was used to minimize amplification bias, and remaining bias was computationally removed after sequencing. As for the original processing: Custom Python scripts were used to quantify repertoire diversity as the Shannon entropy index. The unsorted, CD4+ and CD8+ repertoires were each analyzed separately, with the exception of combined analyses, where CD4+ and CD8+ sequences were merged in silico. A clone counted as expanded when the clone's frequency after treatment rose at least 2-fold relative to C1D1, and clones undetected at baseline were given a pseudocount of 0.5. Singleton clones were defined as clones with 0 or 1 copy at C1D1, and non-singleton clones were defined as clones with 2 or more copies. Clones expanded in unsorted samples were labelled as CD4+, CD8+ or unknown by matching protein sequences in sorted samples from the same patient. Wilcoxon tests on paired samples were used to test diversity changes from C1D1 to C4D1. TCRdb holds this immuneACCESS table with in-frame rearrangements only. Some clones are missing; in checked studies, unresolved V genes explain under half, and the rest has no known cause. V, J and clone size were drawn from that table, and D and trimming were deduced from the DNA. This sample has nearly 60,000 clones in its table, and around 93% of those were observed once. The biggest ten clones account for 8% to 13% of the sample.

The rearrangement combines TRBV11-1 with TRBJ1-2, with no confident D gene call. The TCR comes from a human donor with classical Hodgkin lymphoma. Specimen: peripheral blood mononuclear cells (PBMCs), collected before the second cycle of nivolumab. CDR3 protein: CASSLEVGEGYTF. At the DNA level, the sequence is TGTGCCAGCAGCTTAGAGGTGGGAGAGGGCTACACCTTC.